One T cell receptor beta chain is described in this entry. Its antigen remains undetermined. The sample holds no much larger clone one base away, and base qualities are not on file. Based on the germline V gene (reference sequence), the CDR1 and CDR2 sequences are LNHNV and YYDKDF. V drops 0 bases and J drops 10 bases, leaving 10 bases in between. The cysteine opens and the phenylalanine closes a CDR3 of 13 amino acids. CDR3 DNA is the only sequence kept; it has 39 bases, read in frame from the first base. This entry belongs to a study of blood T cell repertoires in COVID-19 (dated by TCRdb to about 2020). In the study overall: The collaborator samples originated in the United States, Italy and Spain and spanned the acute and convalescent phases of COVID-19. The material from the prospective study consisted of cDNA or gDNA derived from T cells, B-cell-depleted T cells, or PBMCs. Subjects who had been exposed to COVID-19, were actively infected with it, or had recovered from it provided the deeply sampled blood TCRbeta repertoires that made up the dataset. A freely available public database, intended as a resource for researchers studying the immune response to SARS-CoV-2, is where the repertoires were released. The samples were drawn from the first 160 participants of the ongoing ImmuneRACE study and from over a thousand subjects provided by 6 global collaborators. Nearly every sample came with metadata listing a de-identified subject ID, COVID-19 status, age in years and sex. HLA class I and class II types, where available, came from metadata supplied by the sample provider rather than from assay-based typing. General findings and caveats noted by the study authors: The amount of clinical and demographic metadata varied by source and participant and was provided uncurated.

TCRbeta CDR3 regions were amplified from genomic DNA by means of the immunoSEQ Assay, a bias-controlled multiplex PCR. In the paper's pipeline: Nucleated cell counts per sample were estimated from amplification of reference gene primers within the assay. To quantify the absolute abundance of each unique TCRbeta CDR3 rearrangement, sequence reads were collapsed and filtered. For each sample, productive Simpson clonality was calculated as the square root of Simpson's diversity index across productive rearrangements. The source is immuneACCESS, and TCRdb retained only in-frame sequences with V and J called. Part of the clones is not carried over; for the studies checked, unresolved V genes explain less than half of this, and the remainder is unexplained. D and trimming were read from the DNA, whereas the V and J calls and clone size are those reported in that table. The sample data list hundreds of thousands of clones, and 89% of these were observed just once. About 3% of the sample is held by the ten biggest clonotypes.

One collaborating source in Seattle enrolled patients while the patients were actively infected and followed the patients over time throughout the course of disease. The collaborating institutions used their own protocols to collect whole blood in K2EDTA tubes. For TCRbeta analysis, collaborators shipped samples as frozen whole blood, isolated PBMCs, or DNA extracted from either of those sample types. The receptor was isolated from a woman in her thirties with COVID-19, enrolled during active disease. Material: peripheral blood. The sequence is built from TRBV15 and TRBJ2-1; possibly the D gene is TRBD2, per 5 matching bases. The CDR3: CATSRDRASEQFF. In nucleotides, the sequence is TGTGCCACCAGCAGAGATCGGGCTAGCGAGCAGTTCTTC.